This record covers a single TCR beta chain. Its antigen is unidentified. Source study methods: ImmunoSEQ output lacked quality scores and full-length reads, limiting matched filtering. Generated by immunoSEQ multiplex PCR, the TCRdb table keeps only in-frame clones and is missing some. The DNA was the basis for D and trimming; V, J and clone size are from that table. The sample consists of about 1,500,000 clones, roughly 95% of them appearing once. V was trimmed by 6 bases and J by 4 bases, leaving 15 bases between them. The CDR3 length is 15 residues. The V gene's germline CDR1 is SNHLY and CDR2 FYNNEI. The data are from a study of shared clonotypes between healthy human individuals. Whole-study context: Plates per donor: three CD4 naive, three CD4 memory, two CD8 naive, one CD8 memory.

Study-wide results and caveats: A limitation of the genetic and exposure-history diversity represented arose from few donors.

This TCR came from a man between 25 and 39 years old in good health. V gene TRBV2 combines with J gene TRBJ2-2; possibly TRBD1 for D (6 bases). Sequencing was done on a sample of naive CD4+ T cells sorted from blood. The subset denotes: CD45RA+ positively selected. The DNA of the CDR3 is TGTGCCAGCAGAGCGACAGGCCCGAGCACCGGGGAGCTGTTTTTT. Translating gives CASRATGPSTGELFF.